The text below deals with one T cell receptor (beta chain). Repertoires were generated with immunoSEQ multiplex PCR, while TCRdb's copy carries only in-frame clones and drops some. The sample holds 69,000 or so clones, approximately 94% seen once. The CDR3 is made up of 16 amino acids. Germline values: CDR1 KGHSH, CDR2 LQKENI. J gave up 7 bases and V 3 bases, and 7 bases lay outside the gene matches. The data originate from a study of control samples from healthy donors and cancer patients. This sequence originates from a woman aged 25 to 45 in good health. The rearrangement uses TRBV18 and TRBJ1-5; 12 bases fit TRBD1. Sequencing used blood. Written as DNA, the CDR3 is TGTGCCAGCTCACCGGAACCGGGACAGGGGGCCCAGCCCCAGCATTTT. Protein product: CASSPEPGQGAQPQHF. Based on the CDR3 plus reference TRBV18 and TRBJ1-5, the full variable domain is NAGVMQNPRHLVRRRGQEARLRCSPMKGHSHVYWYRQLPEEGLKFMVYLQKENIIDESGMPKERFSAEFPKEGPSILRIQQVVRGDSAAYFCASSPEPGQGAQPQHFGDGTRLSIL.